This entry features one TCR beta chain sequence. Its antigen is unidentified. Here immunoSEQ multiplex PCR was the method, and the copy in TCRdb shows in-frame clones only, minus some. In the table there are 100,000 to 150,000 clones, 95% to 96% of which are singletons. This entry belongs to a study of cytomegalovirus exposure and HLA in healthy donors. Points from the study as a whole: Specificity for CMV antigens was confirmed in vitro for three of the CMV-associated chains. Subsequent analysis of the 95 to 150 validation repertoires found a tendency for first-cohort TCR clusters to co-occur.

V was shortened by 6 bases and J by 3 bases, with 18 bases between the two germline ends. CDR1 and CDR2 from the germline V gene are MNHEY and SMNVEV (reference sequence). This CDR3 is built from 15 residues. This chain uses TRBV27 with TRBJ2-7, with a weak D call TRBD2 (6 bases). The sample taken for sequencing was PBMCs. This TCR was sampled from a man between 18 and 35 years old in good health and CMV-seronegative. The CDR3 bases are TGTGCCAGCAGCCCCCAAATCGGGAGCAACTACGAGCAGTACTTC. This codes for CASSPQIGSNYEQYF.